This T cell receptor (beta chain) was identified during a study of CD8 T cells in ankylosing spondylitis. One entry per CDR3 protein results from TCRdb running MiXCR on the 5' RACE reads. The repertoire holds nearly 350,000 distinct CDR3 sequences, with under 15% as singletons. The V and J ends lost 3 bases and 0 bases respectively, with 12 bases between them. This CDR3 contains 16 residues. CDR1 and CDR2 from the germline V gene are KGHSH and LQKENI. The receptor was isolated from a male donor with ankylosing spondylitis or in good health (not recorded which). The sequenced sample was blood, either unsorted or a sorted T cell fraction (not recorded which). The J gene is TRBJ2-1, the V gene TRBV18; possibly TRBD1 for D (7 bases). CDR3 DNA sequence: TGTGCCAGCTCACCCAGGGGGAGGTTCTCCTACAATGAGCAGTTCTTC. Its translation: CASSPRGRFSYNEQFF.